Each of the 19 T cell receptor beta chains below was sequenced from the same sample in a study of blood T cell repertoires in COVID-19. Method: immunoSEQ multiplex PCR; TCRdb's copy keeps in-frame clones and lacks some. There are about 130,000 clones in the sample; approximately 80% occur only once, and more than 15% lies in the top ten. The sample consisted of peripheral blood. The origin of the receptors is a man aged 80 or over with acute or convalescent COVID-19.

V usage is TRBV7-9 and J usage is TRBJ2-7; D uncertain. This CDR3 has 14 amino acids. Germline V gives CDR1 SEHNR, CDR2 FQNEAQ (reference sequence). V lost 1 base and J lost 2, with 9 bases in between. CDR3 sequence reads: CASSLGASTYEQYF. The CDR3, as DNA: TGTGCCAGCAGCTTAGGGGCCTCGACCTACGAGCAGTACTTC.

This clone was detected a few times. The J gene is TRBJ2-7, the V gene TRBV19; 7 bases map to TRBD2. This CDR3 contains 15 residues. Trimming removed 3 bases from V and 5 bases from J; junction bases left unmatched: 10. CDR1 and CDR2 from the germline V gene are LNHDA and SQIVND (reference sequence). The CDR3 DNA reads as TGTGCCAGTAGTATTAACCGGGAGGCCAGGAACGAGCAGTACTTC. This translates into CASSINREARNEQYF.

The chain links TRBV25-1 to TRBJ1-2, with D uncertain. The CDR3 totals 12 residues. CDR1 and CDR2 (germline): MGHDK, SYGVNS. V lost 4 bases, J lost 0 bases, and 3 bases lay in between. The CDR3 is CASSGTNYGYTF. The DNA of the CDR3 is TGTGCCAGCAGTGGTACTAACTATGGCTACACCTTC.

This clone was recorded once. The chain is built from TRBV24-1 and TRBJ2-2; TRBD1 matches at 8 bases. After removal of 7 bases from V and 8 bases from J, the junction contained 8 bases not matched to a gene. The CDR3 loop spans 14 amino acids. Germline V gene data show CDR1 as KGHDR and CDR2 as SFDVKD. CDR3 amino acids: CATRPSGGEGELFF. As DNA, the CDR3 is TGTGCCACCAGACCTTCAGGGGGCGAGGGGGAGCTGTTTTTT.

Only a few counts were recorded for this clone. V is TRBV7-9 and J is TRBJ1-2; 9 nucleotides agree with TRBD1. The V and J ends lost 4 bases and 6 bases, in that order; junction bases with no gene match: 9. The CDR3 is 15 amino acids. Germline CDR1 SEHNR, CDR2 FQNEAQ (reference sequence). The CDR3 loop is CASSSPEGTGNGYTF. The CDR3 nucleotides are TGTGCCAGCAGCTCCCCGGAGGGGACAGGGAATGGCTACACCTTC.

V and J are TRBV7-9 and TRBJ1-5, with 9 positions matching TRBD1. CDR3 size: 15 residues. Trimming cost V 1 base and J 4 bases; bases outside gene matches: 2. Germline values: CDR1 SEHNR, CDR2 FQNEAQ (reference sequence). This CDR3 reads CASSLGDRANQPQHF. The CDR3 DNA is TGTGCCAGCAGCTTAGGGGACAGGGCGAATCAGCCCCAGCATTTT. The complete variable domain, with remaining parts taken from reference TRBV7-9 and TRBJ1-5, reads DTGVSQNPRHKITKRGQNVTFRCDPISEHNRLYWYRQTLGQGPEFLTYFQNEAQLEKSRLLSDRFSAERPKGSFSTLEIQRTEQGDSAMYLCASSLGDRANQPQHFGDGTRLSIL.

This clone has only a few counts. The V gene is TRBV5-5, the J gene TRBJ2-5, with D unresolved. Germline CDR1 SGHKS, CDR2 YYEKEE (reference sequence). The CDR3 is 13 residues long. The V and J ends lost 4 bases and 2 bases respectively, with 9 bases between them. CDR3 loop: CASSTERQETQYF. The DNA of the CDR3 is TGTGCCAGCAGCACCGAGAGGCAAGAGACCCAGTACTTC.

The chain uses TRBV21-1 and TRBJ2-7; the table assigns TRBD2, which was not confirmed against the DNA. TRBV21-1 is listed as a pseudogene. The CDR3 sequence is 14 residues long. The CDR3 DNA sequence: TGTGCCAGCAGCAAACGGGGGGAGGGTGACGAGCAGTACTTC. This codes for CASSKRGEGDEQYF.

This chain joins TRBV28 and TRBJ2-2; TRBD2 aligns across 7 bases. CDR1 is MDHEN and CDR2 is SYDVKM in the germline V gene. V lost 6 bases to trimming and J lost 4 bases; unmatched junction nucleotides: 11. The CDR3 has 16 residues. The CDR3 DNA is TGTGCCAGCAGGGGAGCAGGACTAGTTGTCACCGGGGAGCTGTTTTTT. It specifies CASRGAGLVVTGELFF.

This chain uses TRBV25-1 with TRBJ2-5; 7 bases align to TRBD1. The V gene's germline CDR1 is MGHDK and CDR2 SYGVNS. The CDR3 totals 15 residues. Trimming at V came to 1 base and at J to 4 bases, leaving 6 bases not matched to a gene. CDR3 protein: CASSELRGLGETQYF. The CDR3 nucleotides read TGTGCCAGCAGTGAATTAAGGGGGCTGGGAGAGACCCAGTACTTC.

There are a few counts of this clone. The rearrangement links TRBV6-5 to TRBJ1-6; the D gene is possibly TRBD1 (6 bases). The CDR3 runs to 16 residues. Germline V CDR1 and CDR2: MNHEY, SVGAGI. V dropped 2 bases and J dropped 7 bases, with 15 bases sitting between them. The chain's CDR3 is CASSYNRQVRNSPLHF. The CDR3 DNA sequence: TGTGCCAGCAGTTACAACAGACAGGTTCGAAATTCACCCCTCCACTTT.

The genes are TRBV10-1 and TRBJ2-3; D is possibly TRBD1 (6 bases). The length of the CDR3 is 13 residues. CDR1 and CDR2 from the germline V gene are WNHNN and SYGVQD (reference sequence). The ends were cut back, 7 bases at V and 0 bases at J, with 8 bases in the middle. DNA for the CDR3: TGCGCCAGCATCGGGACAAGCACAGATACGCAGTATTTT. Translated, it gives CASIGTSTDTQYF.

The chain uses TRBV28 and TRBJ1-2, with D possibly being TRBD1 (6 bases). CDR1 MDHEN and CDR2 SYDVKM come from the germline V gene. V lost 6 bases and J 3 bases, leaving 14 bases between the germline ends. The CDR3 contains 14 residues. The CDR3 DNA follows: TGTGCCAGCAGGACAGGTTCGATGGACTATGGCTACACCTTC. It translates to CASRTGSMDYGYTF.

The chain joins TRBV4-1 to TRBJ2-7; TRBD2 agrees at 11 bases. The germline V gene encodes CDR1 MGHRA and CDR2 YSYEKL. V gave up 3 bases and J gave up 2 bases; unmatched junction bases: 6. The CDR3 is made up of 16 amino acids. The CDR3 sequence: CASSHPLAGGTYEQYF. CDR3 DNA sequence: TGCGCCAGCAGCCACCCTTTAGCGGGGGGGACCTACGAGCAGTACTTC.

The V and J genes are TRBV12-3 or TRBV12-4 and TRBJ2-1; the D gene is possibly TRBD1 (5 bases). Trimming removed 2 bases at V and 15 bases at J, with 14 bases between. CDR3 length equals 12 residues. CDR3 loop: CASSLKGSSGFF. The CDR3 coding sequence is TGTGCCAGCAGTTTAAAGGGGTCGTCGGGGTTCTTC.

CDR3 residues: CASSLERYNEQFF. DNA of the CDR3: TGTGCCAGCAGCTTGGAGCGGTACAATGAGCAGTTCTTC. The rearrangement joins TRBV5-6 to TRBJ2-1, with a weak D call TRBD2 (5 bases). From germline, CDR1 is SGHDT and CDR2 YYEEEE. Trimming stripped 0 bases from V and 4 bases from J, with 5 bases between. The CDR3 length is 13 residues.

CDR3 sequence (DNA): TGTGCCAGTACTTCCCCGGGACAGGGCGATGGCTACACCTTC. Amino acids: CASTSPGQGDGYTF. The chain recombines TRBV19 with TRBJ1-2, with TRBD1 matching over 9 bases. Germline V gene lookup returns CDR1 LNHDA and CDR2 SQIVND (reference sequence). The CDR3 contains 14 residues. V was pared by 7 bases and J by 6 bases, with 9 bases of the junction left unmatched.

This clone has just a few counts. The V call is TRBV2, the J call TRBJ1-2; 7 nucleotides align to TRBD1. V trimming: 6 bases; J trimming: 2 bases; junction bases outside the gene matches: 9. The CDR3 runs 15 residues. CDR1 and CDR2 (germline): SNHLY, FYNNEI. The CDR3 DNA reads as TGTGCCAGCAGGGCCGGGGACAGCCAGAACTATGGCTACACCTTC. Encoded protein: CASRAGDSQNYGYTF.

The chain employs TRBV6-2 or TRBV6-3 and TRBJ2-7; 8 bases match TRBD1. Germline values: CDR1 MNHEY, CDR2 SVGEGT. Germline trimming cut 5 bases from V and 4 bases from J; bases unmatched to any gene: 7. There are 14 residues in the CDR3. The CDR3 loop reads CASSAGGTVYEQYF. The CDR3 DNA is TGTGCCAGCAGTGCAGGGGGCACGGTTTACGAGCAGTACTTC.